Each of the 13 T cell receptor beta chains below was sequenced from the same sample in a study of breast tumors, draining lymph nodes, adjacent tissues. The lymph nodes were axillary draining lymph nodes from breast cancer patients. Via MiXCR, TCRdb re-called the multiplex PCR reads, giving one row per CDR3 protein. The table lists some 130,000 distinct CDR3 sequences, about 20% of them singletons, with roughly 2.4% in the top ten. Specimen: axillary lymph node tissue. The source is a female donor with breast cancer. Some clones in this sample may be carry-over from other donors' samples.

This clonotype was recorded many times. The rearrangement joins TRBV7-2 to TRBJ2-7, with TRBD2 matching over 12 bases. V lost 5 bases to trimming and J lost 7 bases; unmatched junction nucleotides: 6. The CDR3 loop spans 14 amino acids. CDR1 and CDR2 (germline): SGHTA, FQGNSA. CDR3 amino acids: CASSRLAGAGEQYF. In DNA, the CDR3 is TGTGCCAGCAGCCGACTAGCGGGAGCGGGAGAGCAGTACTTC.

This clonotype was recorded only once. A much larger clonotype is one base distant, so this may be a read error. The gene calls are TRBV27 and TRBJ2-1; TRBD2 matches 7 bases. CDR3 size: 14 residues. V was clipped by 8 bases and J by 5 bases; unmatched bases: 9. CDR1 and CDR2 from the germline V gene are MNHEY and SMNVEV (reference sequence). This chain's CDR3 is CASRQPGLDNEQFF. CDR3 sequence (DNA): TGTGCCAGCCGACAACCCGGACTAGACAATGAGCAGTTCTTC.

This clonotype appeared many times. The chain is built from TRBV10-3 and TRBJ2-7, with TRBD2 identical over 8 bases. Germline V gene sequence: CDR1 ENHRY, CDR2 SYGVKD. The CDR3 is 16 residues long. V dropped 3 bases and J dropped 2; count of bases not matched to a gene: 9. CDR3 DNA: TGTGCCATCAGTGACCGCTTAGCGGGAAGACCCTACGAGCAGTACTTC. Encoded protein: CAISDRLAGRPYEQYF.

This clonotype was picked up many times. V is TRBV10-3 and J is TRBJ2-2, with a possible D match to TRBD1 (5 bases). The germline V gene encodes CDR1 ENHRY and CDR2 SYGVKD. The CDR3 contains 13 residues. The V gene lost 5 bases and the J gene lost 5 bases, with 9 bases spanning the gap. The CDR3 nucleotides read TGTGCCATCAGTTCAGGGAATACCGGGGAGCTGTTTTTT. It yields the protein CAISSGNTGELFF.

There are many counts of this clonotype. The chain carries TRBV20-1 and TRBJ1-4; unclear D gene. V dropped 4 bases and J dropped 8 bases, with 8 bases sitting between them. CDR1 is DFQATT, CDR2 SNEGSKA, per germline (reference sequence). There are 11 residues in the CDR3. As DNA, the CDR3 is TGCAGTGCTAAAGGACCCGAAAAACTGTTTTTT. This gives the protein CSAKGPEKLFF.

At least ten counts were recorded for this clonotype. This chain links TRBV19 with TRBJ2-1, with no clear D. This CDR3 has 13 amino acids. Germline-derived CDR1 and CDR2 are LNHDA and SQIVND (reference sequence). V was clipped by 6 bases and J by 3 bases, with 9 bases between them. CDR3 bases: TGTGCCAGTAGCCCCCAAGTCTACAATGAGCAGTTCTTC. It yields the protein CASSPQVYNEQFF.

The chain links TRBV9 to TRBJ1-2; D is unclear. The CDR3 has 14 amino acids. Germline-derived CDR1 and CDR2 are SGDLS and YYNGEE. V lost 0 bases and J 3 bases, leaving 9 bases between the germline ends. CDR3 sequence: CASSVGLKDYGYTF. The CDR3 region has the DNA TGTGCCAGCAGCGTAGGACTGAAGGACTATGGCTACACCTTC.

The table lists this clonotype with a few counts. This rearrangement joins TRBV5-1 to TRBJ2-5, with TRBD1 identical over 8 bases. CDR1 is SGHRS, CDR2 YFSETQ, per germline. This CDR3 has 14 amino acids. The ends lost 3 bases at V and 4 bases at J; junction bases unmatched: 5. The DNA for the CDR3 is TGCGCCAGCAGCTCCGACAGGGGCCCAGAGACCCAGTACTTC. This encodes CASSSDRGPETQYF. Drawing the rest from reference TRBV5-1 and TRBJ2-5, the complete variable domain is KAGVTQTPRYLIKTRGQQVTLSCSPISGHRSVSWYQQTPGQGLQFLFEYFSETQRNKGNFPGRFSGRQFSNSRSEMNVSTLELGDSALYLCASSSDRGPETQYFGPGTRLLVL.

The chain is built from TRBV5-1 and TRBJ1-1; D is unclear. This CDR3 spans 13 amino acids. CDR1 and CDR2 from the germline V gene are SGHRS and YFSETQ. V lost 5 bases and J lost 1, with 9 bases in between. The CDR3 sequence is CASRSQENTEAFF. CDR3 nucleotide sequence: TGCGCCAGCAGATCTCAGGAGAACACTGAAGCTTTCTTT.

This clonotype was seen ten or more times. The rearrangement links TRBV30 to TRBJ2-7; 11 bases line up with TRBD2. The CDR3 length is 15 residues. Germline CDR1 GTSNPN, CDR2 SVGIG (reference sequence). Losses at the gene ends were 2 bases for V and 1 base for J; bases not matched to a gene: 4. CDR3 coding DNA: TGTGCCTGGAGTTTGGGACTAGCGGTTTCCTACGAGCAGTACTTC. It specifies CAWSLGLAVSYEQYF.

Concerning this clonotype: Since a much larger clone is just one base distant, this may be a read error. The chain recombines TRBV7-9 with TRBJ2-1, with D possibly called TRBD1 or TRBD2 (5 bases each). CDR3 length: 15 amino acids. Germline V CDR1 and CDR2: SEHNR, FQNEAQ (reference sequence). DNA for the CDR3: TGTGCCAGCAGCTTAGCGTCTAGTGGGACCAATGAGCGGTTCTTC. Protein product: CASSLASSGTNERFF.

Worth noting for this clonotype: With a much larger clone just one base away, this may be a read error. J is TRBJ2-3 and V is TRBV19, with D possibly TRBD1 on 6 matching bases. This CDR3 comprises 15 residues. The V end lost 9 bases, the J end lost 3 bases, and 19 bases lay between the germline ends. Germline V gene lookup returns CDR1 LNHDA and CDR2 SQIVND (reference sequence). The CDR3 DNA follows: TGTGCCAGCAGAGTGGCAGGGGCTCTGACAGATACGCAGTATTTT. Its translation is CASRVAGALTDTQYF. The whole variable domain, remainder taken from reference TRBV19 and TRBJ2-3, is DGGITQSPKYLFRKEGQNVTLSCEQNLNHDAMYWYRQDPGQGLRLIYYSQIVNDFQKGDIAEGYSVSREKKESFPLTVTSAQKNPTAFYLCASRVAGALTDTQYFGPGTRLTVL.

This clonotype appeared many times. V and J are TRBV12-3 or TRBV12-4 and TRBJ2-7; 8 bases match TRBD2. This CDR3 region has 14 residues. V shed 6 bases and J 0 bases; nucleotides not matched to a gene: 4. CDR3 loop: CASSTSGSSYEQYF. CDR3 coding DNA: TGTGCCAGCAGCACTAGCGGTAGCTCCTACGAGCAGTACTTC.